These 4 T cell receptor beta chains came from one sample sequenced in a study of T cell clonotyping in hematopoietic cell transplantation. This sample's time point: recipient sample about 28 days before transplant, after cytoreduction. This table comes from immunoSEQ multiplex PCR, and its TCRdb copy is limited to in-frame clones, with some not included. The sample shows roughly 48,000 clones, approximately 78% of them seen only once. Sequencing was performed on peripheral blood mononuclear cells, taken before stem cell transplant. The receptors were gathered from a man in his fifties or sixties with myelodysplastic syndrome. Some clones in this sample may be carry-over from other donors' samples.

The chain combines TRBV7-9 with TRBJ1-3, with unresolved D. The CDR3 totals 15 residues. V was trimmed by 5 bases and J by 0 bases, leaving 11 bases between them. Looked up from germline, CDR1 is SEHNR and CDR2 is FQNEAQ (reference sequence). CDR3 in amino acids: CASSQRSNSGNTIYF. The CDR3 bases are TGTGCCAGCAGCCAACGCTCAAACTCTGGAAACACCATATATTTT.

V usage is TRBV9 and J usage is TRBJ1-2; the match to TRBD1 covers 7 bases. Per germline, CDR1 SGDLS and CDR2 YYNGEE. The CDR3 is 15 residues long. V dropped 4 bases and J dropped 8; count of bases not matched to a gene: 14. The CDR3 loop is CASSPHPTGSYGYTF. DNA of the CDR3: TGTGCCAGCAGCCCACACCCGACAGGGTCTTACGGCTACACCTTC.

The CDR3 nucleotides read TGTGCCAGCAGTCGACATGGACAGGAAGAGACCCAGTACTTC. Translation gives CASSRHGQEETQYF. The chain recombines TRBV2 with TRBJ2-5, with 7 bases fitting TRBD1. The CDR3 is 14 residues long. Germline V gene data show CDR1 as SNHLY and CDR2 as FYNNEI. The V and J ends lost 5 bases and 3 bases, in that order; junction bases with no gene match: 6.

The CDR3 DNA reads as TGTGCCAGCAGTTTAGGGGGCGCTGGGGCCAACGTCCTGACTTTC. It translates to CASSLGGAGANVLTF. The chain has TRBV6-5 and TRBJ2-6, with 7 bases identical to TRBD1. The junction had 2 bases not matched to a gene; V was cut back by 4 bases and J by 2 bases. Germline CDR1 MNHEY, CDR2 SVGAGI. The CDR3 contains 15 residues.